Below are 5 T cell receptor beta chains sequenced from a single sample in a study of blood T cell repertoires in COVID-19. TCRdb's table, derived via immunoSEQ multiplex PCR, lists solely in-frame clones and lacks some. The sample consists of approximately 180,000 clones, roughly three quarters of them appearing once. The sequenced material came from PBMCs or T cells enriched from blood (not recorded which). The receptors derive from a woman in her fifties or sixties with acute COVID-19.

For this clone: One end of the junction does not line up with germline, which may come from a read error. This CDR3 reads CASGSGTETF. In nucleotides, the CDR3 is TGTGCCAGTGGGTCCGGGACAGAAACTTTT. This rearrangement joins TRBV19 to TRBJ1-3, with TRBD1 matching over 7 bases. This CDR3 has 10 amino acids. Germline V gene data show CDR1 as LNHDA and CDR2 as SQIVND (reference sequence).

CDR3 sequence reads: CASSPGLAYEQFF. As DNA, the CDR3 is TGTGCCAGCAGCCCGGGACTAGCCTATGAGCAGTTCTTC. The rearrangement uses TRBV7-2 and TRBJ2-1, with 9 bases that match TRBD2. The V gene end was trimmed by 5 bases and the J gene end by 8 bases; junction bases not matched to a gene: 4. The CDR3 spans 13 residues. Germline CDR1 is SGHTA and CDR2 is FQGNSA.

This clone was counted between two and nine times. The chain links TRBV30 to TRBJ2-7, with TRBD1 matching over 8 bases. V lost 5 bases, J lost 6 bases, and 9 bases stayed unmatched. CDR1 is GTSNPN and CDR2 is SVGIG in the germline V gene (reference sequence). The CDR3 covers 13 residues. In nucleotides, the CDR3 is TGTGCCTGGTCCCCCCAGGGGGCAGGCGAGCAGTACGTC. The encoded protein is CAWSPQGAGEQYV.

This clone was counted between two and nine times. This chain links TRBV7-9 with TRBJ2-1, with D maybe TRBD2 (6 bases). The CDR3 is made up of 15 amino acids. With 5 bases removed from V and 4 bases from J, the gap between germline ends came to 15 bases. Germline V gene lookup returns CDR1 SEHNR and CDR2 FQNEAQ (reference sequence). The CDR3 here is CASSQTGTSYNEQFF. The CDR3 DNA reads TGTGCCAGCAGCCAAACCGGGACTTCTTACAATGAGCAGTTCTTC.

This clone was counted between two and nine times. Within the sample, other DNA sequences also encode this same CDR3. V is TRBV9 and J is TRBJ2-2; D call uncertain. From germline, CDR1 is SGDLS and CDR2 YYNGEE. Trimming took off 0 bases at V and 3 bases at J, with 3 bases between the two ends. The CDR3 totals 13 residues. The CDR3 bases are TGTGCCAGCAGCGTAGCGGACACCGGGGAGCTGTTTTTT. This sequence encodes CASSVADTGELFF.